This TCR beta chain was captured by sequencing in a study of blood T cell repertoires in COVID-19. Under the authors' procedure: Reference gene primer amplification gave estimated nucleated cell counts. TCRdb's copy holds only in-frame clones and misses some; the assay was immunoSEQ multiplex PCR. That table gives V, J and clone size, and the DNA gave D and trimming. The table includes 70,000 to 80,000 clones, 91% detected once. This clone was seen only once. The CDR3 contains 15 residues. Germline loops: CDR1 MNHNS, CDR2 SASEGT. The J segment lost 3 bases and the V segment lost 3 bases, leaving 5 bases of the junction unmatched.

V is TRBV6-1 and J is TRBJ1-2, with 9 bases aligning to TRBD1. Input material: peripheral blood. The receptor was isolated from a woman aged 60 to 75 with active COVID-19. This chain's CDR3 is CASSEGGTGYYGYTF. DNA for the CDR3: TGTGCCAGCAGTGAGGGGGGGACAGGGTACTATGGCTACACCTTC.